These T cell receptor beta chains were read from a single sample in a study of PD-1 blockade in mismatch repair-deficient tumors. Using immunoSEQ multiplex PCR, the repertoire was profiled, and TCRdb retains in-frame clones only, with some absent. The sample has 120,000 or so clones, approximately 86% seen once. The sample in question was peripheral blood, obtained 44 weeks after starting pembrolizumab. The receptors were gathered from an adult with mismatch repair-deficient cancer. CDR3s leave out the opening cysteine and the closing phenylalanine or tryptophan.

j_call cdr3_length v_call cdr3_aa
TRBJ2-7 14 TRBV11-2 ASSYGRVVHVYEQY
TRBJ2-7 12 TRBV7-9 ASSLTQVGHEQY
TRBJ2-7 11 TRBV30 AWRLAGAYEQY
TRBJ1-2 12 TRBV4-3 ASSLITGELGYT
TRBJ1-2 11 TRBV11-3 ASSFSGLYGYT
TRBJ2-1 10 TRBV30 AWSVAPNEQF
TRBJ2-7 12 TRBV7-9 ASSTRDGTYEQY
TRBJ1-2 10 TRBV14 ASSPTPGGYT
TRBJ2-5 11 TRBV7-8 ASSRTGWETQY
TRBJ2-5 13 TRBV11-2 ASSLGLAGKETQY
TRBJ2-7 13 TRBV4-3 ASSQERGIGYEQY